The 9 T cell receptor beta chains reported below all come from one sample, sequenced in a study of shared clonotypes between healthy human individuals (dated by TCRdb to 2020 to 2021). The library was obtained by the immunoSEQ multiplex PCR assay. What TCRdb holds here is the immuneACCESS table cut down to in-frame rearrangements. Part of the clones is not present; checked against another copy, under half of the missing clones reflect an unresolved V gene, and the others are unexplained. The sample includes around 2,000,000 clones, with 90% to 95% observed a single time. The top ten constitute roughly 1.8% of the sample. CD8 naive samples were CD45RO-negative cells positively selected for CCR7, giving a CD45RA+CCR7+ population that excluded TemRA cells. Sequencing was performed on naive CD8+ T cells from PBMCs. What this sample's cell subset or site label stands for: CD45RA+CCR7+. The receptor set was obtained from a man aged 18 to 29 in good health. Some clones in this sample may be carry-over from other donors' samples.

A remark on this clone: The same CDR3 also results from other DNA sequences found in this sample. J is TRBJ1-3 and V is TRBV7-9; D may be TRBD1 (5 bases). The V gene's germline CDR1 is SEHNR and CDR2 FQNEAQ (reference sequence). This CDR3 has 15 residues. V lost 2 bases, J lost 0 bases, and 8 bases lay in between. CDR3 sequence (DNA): TGTGCCAGCAGCTTACAGGGTGTCTCTGGAAACACCATATATTTT. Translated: CASSLQGVSGNTIYF.

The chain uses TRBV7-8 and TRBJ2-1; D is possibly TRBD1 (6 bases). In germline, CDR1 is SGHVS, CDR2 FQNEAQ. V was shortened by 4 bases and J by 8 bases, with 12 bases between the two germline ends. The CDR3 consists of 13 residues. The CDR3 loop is CASSSLDSYEQFF. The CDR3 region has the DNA TGTGCCAGCAGCTCGCTGGACAGTTATGAGCAGTTCTTC.

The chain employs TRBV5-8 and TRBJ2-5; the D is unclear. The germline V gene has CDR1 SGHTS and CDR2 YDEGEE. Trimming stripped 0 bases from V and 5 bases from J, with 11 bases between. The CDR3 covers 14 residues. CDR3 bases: TGTGCCAGCAGCTTGGGGCCGACTGAGGAGACCCAGTACTTC. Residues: CASSLGPTEETQYF.

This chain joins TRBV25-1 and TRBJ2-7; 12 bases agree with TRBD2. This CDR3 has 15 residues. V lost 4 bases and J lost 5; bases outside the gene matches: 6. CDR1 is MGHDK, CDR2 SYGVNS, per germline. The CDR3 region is CASSGRLAGVNEQYF. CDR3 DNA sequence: TGTGCCAGCAGTGGGCGACTAGCGGGAGTGAACGAGCAGTACTTC.

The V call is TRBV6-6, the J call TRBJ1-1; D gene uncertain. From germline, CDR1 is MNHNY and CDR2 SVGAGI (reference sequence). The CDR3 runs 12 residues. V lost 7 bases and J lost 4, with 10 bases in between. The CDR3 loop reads CASMPRGTEAFF. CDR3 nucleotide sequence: TGTGCCAGCATGCCACGGGGCACTGAAGCTTTCTTT.

This CDR3 is CAIRDPNTGELFF. The DNA of the CDR3 is TGTGCCATAAGGGACCCGAACACCGGGGAGCTGTTTTTT. This chain uses TRBV10-3 with TRBJ2-2, with D tentatively TRBD1 or TRBD2 (5 bases each). The germline V gene has CDR1 ENHRY and CDR2 SYGVKD. V shed 9 bases and J shed 0 bases, with 8 bases lying between them. The CDR3 runs 13 residues.

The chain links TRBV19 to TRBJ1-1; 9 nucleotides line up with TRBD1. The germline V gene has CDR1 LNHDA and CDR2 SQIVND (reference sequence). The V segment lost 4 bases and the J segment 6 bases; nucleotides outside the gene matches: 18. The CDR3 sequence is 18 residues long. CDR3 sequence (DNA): TGTGCCAGTAGTACCCACAGGGGGCGTCCCCGCTTTGGGGCTGAAGCTTTCTTT. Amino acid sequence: CASSTHRGRPRFGAEAFF.

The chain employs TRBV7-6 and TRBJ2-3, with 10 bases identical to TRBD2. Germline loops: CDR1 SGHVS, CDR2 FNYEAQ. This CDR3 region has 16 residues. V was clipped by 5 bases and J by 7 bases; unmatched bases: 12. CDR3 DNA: TGTGCCAGCAGCATAAGCGCTAGCGGGAGTAGGAATACGCAGTATTTT. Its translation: CASSISASGSRNTQYF.

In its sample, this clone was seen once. The CDR3 DNA reads as TGTGCCAGCAGCGTCTCGGACGGAACCTACCGGGAGCTGTTTTTT. Translating gives CASSVSDGTYRELFF. The rearrangement links TRBV9 to TRBJ2-2, with unresolved D. Trimming left V 2 bases short and J 9 bases short, with 17 bases between. This CDR3 contains 15 residues. CDR1 and CDR2 from the germline V gene are SGDLS and YYNGEE.